The 20 T cell receptor beta chains listed next were all sequenced from one sample in a study of CD8+ T cells in alopecia areata. Following RNA extraction, reverse transcription yielded cDNA that acted as the sequencing template. The table came from immunoSEQ multiplex PCR; TCRdb's copy has only in-frame clones and leaves some out. This sample has about 140,000 clones, with around 86% found just once. Treatment defined: oral pan-JAK inhibitor, 5-10 mg twice daily. The material was CD8+ T cells sorted from blood, obtained at week 4, from a patient treated with tofacitinib. Source of these receptors: a human donor with alopecia areata.

The chain recombines TRBV27 with TRBJ1-5; D may be TRBD1 (5 bases). The germline V gene encodes CDR1 MNHEY and CDR2 SMNVEV (reference sequence). The ends were cut back, 5 bases at V and 2 bases at J, with 10 bases in the middle. The CDR3 spans 14 residues. In DNA, the CDR3 is TGTGCCAGCAGTACCGTGGGGGGCAATCAGCCCCAGCATTTT. It yields the protein CASSTVGGNQPQHF.

The rearrangement links TRBV9 to TRBJ2-7; D not resolved. CDR1 is SGDLS and CDR2 is YYNGEE in the germline V gene. The V gene lost 4 bases and the J gene lost 2 bases, with 16 bases spanning the gap. The CDR3 extends over 15 amino acids. The CDR3 sequence is CASSPRVTQTYEQYF. The CDR3, as DNA: TGTGCCAGCAGCCCTCGGGTTACCCAGACCTACGAGCAGTACTTC.

V gene TRBV9 combines with J gene TRBJ2-3; 8 positions match TRBD2. The CDR3 has 16 amino acids. The ends lost 4 bases at V and 1 base at J; junction bases unmatched: 8. Germline CDR1 reads SGDLS; CDR2 reads YYNGEE. CDR3 sequence (DNA): TGTGCCAGCAGCCCAGAAGGAGCGGGAGGCACAGATACGCAGTATTTT. It yields the protein CASSPEGAGGTDTQYF.

V usage is TRBV29-1 and J usage is TRBJ1-2; no reliable D call. CDR1 is SQVTM and CDR2 is ANQGSEA in the germline V gene. Trimming took 7 bases from V and 1 from J, leaving 10 bases between them. The CDR3 is made up of 12 amino acids. Here the CDR3 DNA reads TGCAGCGCTAGTCCCGATAACTATGGCTACACCTTC. Protein: CSASPDNYGYTF.

In nucleotides, the CDR3 is TGTGCCATCAGTGGAAGGAGCGGGAGGGATCAAGAGACCCAGTACTTC. It yields the protein CAISGRSGRDQETQYF. V and J are TRBV10-3 and TRBJ2-5; the match to TRBD2 covers 10 bases. The length of the CDR3 is 16 residues. J lost 2 bases, V lost 4 bases, and 7 bases had no gene match. Germline-derived CDR1 and CDR2 are ENHRY and SYGVKD.

This clone was detected only a few times. Other DNA sequences in this sample translate to the same CDR3. The chain links TRBV29-1 to TRBJ2-1; no firm D call. Trimming took 6 bases from V and 4 from J, leaving 4 bases between them. The germline CDR1 and CDR2 sequences are SQVTM and ANQGSEA. The CDR3 extends over 10 amino acids. The CDR3 reads CSVVYNEQFF. The CDR3, as DNA: TGCAGCGTGGTTTACAATGAGCAGTTCTTC.

The chain couples TRBV27 to TRBJ2-7; 11 bases match TRBD2. The CDR3 is 18 amino acids. Trimming at V came to 2 bases and at J to 3 bases, leaving 12 bases not matched to a gene. Germline CDR1 reads MNHEY; CDR2 reads SMNVEV (reference sequence). This CDR3 is CASSLLRTSGSGNYEQYF. In DNA form, the CDR3 reads TGTGCCAGCAGTTTACTTCGCACTAGCGGGAGTGGGAACTACGAGCAGTACTTC.

The rearrangement joins TRBV27 to TRBJ2-6; 9 nucleotides match TRBD1. V shed 0 bases and J 1 base; nucleotides not matched to a gene: 4. CDR3 length equals 18 residues. The V gene's germline CDR1 is MNHEY and CDR2 SMNVEV (reference sequence). The CDR3 loop reads CASSLSGTGSSGANVLTF. The CDR3 DNA follows: TGTGCCAGCAGTTTATCTGGGACAGGGTCGTCTGGGGCCAACGTCCTGACTTTC.

The rearrangement joins TRBV4-1 to TRBJ2-1; D could derive from TRBD1 or TRBD2 (5 bases each). Trimming left V 4 bases short and J 8 bases short, with 18 bases between. CDR1 and CDR2 from the germline V gene are MGHRA and YSYEKL. The CDR3 length is 15 residues. This CDR3 is CASSRRISGDDEQFF. CDR3 bases: TGCGCCAGCAGCCGCCGGATAAGTGGGGACGATGAGCAGTTCTTC.

The chain couples TRBV4-1 to TRBJ2-2; D may match TRBD1 or TRBD2 (5 bases each). Germline CDR1 reads MGHRA; CDR2 reads YSYEKL. This CDR3 comprises 17 residues. V lost 2 bases to trimming and J lost 4 bases, with 17 bases between them. CDR3 in amino acids: CASSQTGTQTVTGELFF. The CDR3 DNA reads as TGCGCCAGCAGCCAAACCGGGACCCAAACTGTCACCGGGGAGCTGTTTTTT.

The V and J genes are TRBV2 and TRBJ2-3, with 11 bases identical to TRBD2. In germline, CDR1 is SNHLY, CDR2 FYNNEI. V dropped 10 bases and J dropped 2; count of bases not matched to a gene: 8. The length of the CDR3 is 15 residues. CDR3 in amino acids: CAINGLAGNTDTQYF. CDR3 DNA sequence: TGTGCCATAAACGGACTAGCGGGCAACACAGATACGCAGTATTTT.

The rearrangement joins TRBV30 to TRBJ2-1; D unresolved. Germline CDR1 is GTSNPN and CDR2 is SVGIG (reference sequence). V lost 3 bases to trimming and J lost 7 bases, with 10 bases between them. The length of the CDR3 is 12 residues. The CDR3 here is CAWRWSPNEQFF. As DNA, the CDR3 is TGTGCCTGGAGGTGGAGTCCAAATGAGCAGTTCTTC.

The chain employs TRBV7-6 and TRBJ2-1, with 8 positions matching TRBD1. Trimming removed 4 bases from V and 5 bases from J; junction bases left unmatched: 7. The V gene's germline CDR1 is SGHVS and CDR2 FNYEAQ. This CDR3 is built from 15 residues. Here the CDR3 reads CASSSRQGLNNEQFF. The CDR3, as DNA: TGTGCCAGCAGCTCAAGACAGGGGTTGAACAATGAGCAGTTCTTC.

The V and J genes are TRBV30 and TRBJ2-1; D is unresolved. The length of the CDR3 is 12 residues. V lost 0 bases and J 10 bases, leaving 10 bases between the germline ends. The germline gives CDR1 GTSNPN, CDR2 SVGIG (reference sequence). The CDR3 protein is CAWSVVGSEQFF. CDR3 coding DNA: TGTGCCTGGAGTGTGGTTGGCAGCGAGCAGTTCTTC.

The gene calls are TRBV5-1 and TRBJ1-2, with 12 bases matching TRBD1. With V trimmed by 2 bases and J by 7 bases, 12 bases remained unmatched. From germline, CDR1 is SGHRS and CDR2 YFSETQ. The CDR3 runs 17 residues. CDR3 amino acids: CASSLLPGQGAGGGYTF. The CDR3 coding sequence is TGCGCCAGCAGCTTACTACCGGGACAGGGGGCTGGTGGTGGCTACACCTTC. The variable domain in full, completed from reference TRBV5-1 and TRBJ1-2, reads KAGVTQTPRYLIKTRGQQVTLSCSPISGHRSVSWYQQTPGQGLQFLFEYFSETQRNKGNFPGRFSGRQFSNSRSEMNVSTLELGDSALYLCASSLLPGQGAGGGYTFGSGTRLTVV.

V usage is TRBV7-9 and J usage is TRBJ2-7, with D possibly TRBD2 on 6 matching bases. Per the germline V gene, CDR1 is SEHNR and CDR2 is FQNEAQ (reference sequence). Trimming removed 5 bases from V and 2 bases from J, with 19 bases in between. The CDR3 loop spans 16 amino acids. This CDR3 is CASSQATGLITYEQYF. The CDR3 bases are TGTGCCAGCAGCCAAGCAACGGGACTGATAACCTACGAGCAGTACTTC.

This CDR3 reads CASKTGQGHSPLHF. CDR3 sequence (DNA): TGTGCCAGCAAAACGGGCCAAGGGCATTCACCCCTCCACTTT. This chain connects TRBV6-5 to TRBJ1-6; D unclear. V lost 7 bases and J 8 bases, leaving 15 bases between the germline ends. The V gene's germline CDR1 is MNHEY and CDR2 SVGAGI. The CDR3 totals 14 residues.

The chain links TRBV27 to TRBJ1-2; D may be TRBD1 (5 bases). Germline values: CDR1 MNHEY, CDR2 SMNVEV (reference sequence). V dropped 2 bases and J dropped 3 bases, with 7 bases sitting between them. This CDR3 region has 13 residues. The CDR3 sequence is CASSLQGDYGYTF. DNA of the CDR3: TGTGCCAGCAGTTTACAAGGGGACTATGGCTACACCTTC.

The chain combines TRBV7-3 with TRBJ2-1; the D call may be TRBD1 or TRBD2 (6 bases each). CDR1 SGHTA and CDR2 FQGTGA come from the germline V gene. The CDR3 contains 14 residues. Trimming took off 5 bases at V and 10 bases at J, with 18 bases between the two ends. CDR3 sequence (DNA): TGTGCCAGCAGCCACGGAGGGGACACCGAGGAGCAGTTCTTC. Its translation: CASSHGGDTEEQFF.

Written as DNA, the CDR3 is TGTGCCAGCAGTTACCGGGACAGTGCAACTAATGAAAAACTGTTTTTT. It is translated as CASSYRDSATNEKLFF. The gene calls are TRBV6-5 and TRBJ1-4; 7 nucleotides match TRBD1. The germline gives CDR1 MNHEY, CDR2 SVGAGI. The CDR3 length is 16 residues. J was trimmed by 0 bases and V by 2 bases; bases with no gene match: 3.